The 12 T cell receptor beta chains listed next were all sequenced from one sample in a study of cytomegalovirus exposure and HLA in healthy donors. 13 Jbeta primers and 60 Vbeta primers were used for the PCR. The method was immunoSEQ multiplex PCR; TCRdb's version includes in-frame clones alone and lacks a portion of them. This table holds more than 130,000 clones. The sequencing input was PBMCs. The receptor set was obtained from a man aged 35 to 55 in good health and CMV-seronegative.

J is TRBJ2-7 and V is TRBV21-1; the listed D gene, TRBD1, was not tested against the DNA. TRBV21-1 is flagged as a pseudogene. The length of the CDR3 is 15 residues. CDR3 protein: CASSKGQGRTYEQYF. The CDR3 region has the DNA TGTGCCAGCAGCAAGGGACAGGGGCGCACGTACGAGCAGTACTTC.

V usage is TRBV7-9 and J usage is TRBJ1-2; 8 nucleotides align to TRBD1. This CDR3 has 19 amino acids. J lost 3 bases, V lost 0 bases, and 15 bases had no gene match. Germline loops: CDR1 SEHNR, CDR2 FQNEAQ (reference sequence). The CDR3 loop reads CASSLAGLVGDRRHYGYTF. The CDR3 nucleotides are TGTGCCAGCAGCTTAGCTGGATTAGTAGGGGACAGGCGGCACTATGGCTACACCTTC.

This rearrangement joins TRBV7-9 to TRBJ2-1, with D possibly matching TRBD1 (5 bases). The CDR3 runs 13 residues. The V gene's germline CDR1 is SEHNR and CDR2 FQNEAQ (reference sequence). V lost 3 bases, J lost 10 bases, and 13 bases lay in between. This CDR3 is CASSFQGQIEQFF. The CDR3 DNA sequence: TGTGCCAGCAGCTTTCAGGGCCAAATAGAGCAGTTCTTC.

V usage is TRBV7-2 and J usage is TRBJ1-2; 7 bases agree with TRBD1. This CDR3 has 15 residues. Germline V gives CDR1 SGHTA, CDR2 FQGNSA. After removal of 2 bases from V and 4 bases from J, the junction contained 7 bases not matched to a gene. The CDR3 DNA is TGTGCCAGCAGCTTAACCCCGGGACAGATCTATGGCTACACCTTC. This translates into CASSLTPGQIYGYTF.

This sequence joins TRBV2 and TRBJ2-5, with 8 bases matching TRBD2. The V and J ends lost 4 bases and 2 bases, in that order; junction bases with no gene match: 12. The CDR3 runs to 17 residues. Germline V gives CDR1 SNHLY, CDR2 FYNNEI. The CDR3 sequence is CASSGDLSGDLQETQYF. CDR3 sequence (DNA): TGTGCCAGCAGTGGAGACCTTAGCGGGGACCTGCAAGAGACCCAGTACTTC.

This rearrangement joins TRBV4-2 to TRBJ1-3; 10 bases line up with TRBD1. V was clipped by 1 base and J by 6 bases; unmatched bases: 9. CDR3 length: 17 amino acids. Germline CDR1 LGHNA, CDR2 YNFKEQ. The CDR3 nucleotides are TGTGCCAGCAGCCAAGGGGGGGGCGGGACAGGGGAAAACACCATATATTTT. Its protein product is CASSQGGGGTGENTIYF.

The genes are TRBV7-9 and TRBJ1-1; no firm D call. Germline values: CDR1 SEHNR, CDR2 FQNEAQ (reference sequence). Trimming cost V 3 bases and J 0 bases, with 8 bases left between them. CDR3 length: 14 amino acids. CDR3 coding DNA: TGTGCCAGCAGCTTCGGGAATTTGAACACTGAAGCTTTCTTT. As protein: CASSFGNLNTEAFF.

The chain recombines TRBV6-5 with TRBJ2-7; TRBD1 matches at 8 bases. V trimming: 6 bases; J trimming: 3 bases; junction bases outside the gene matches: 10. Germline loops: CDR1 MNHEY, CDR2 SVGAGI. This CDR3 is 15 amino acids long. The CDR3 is CASSSETGGVYEQYF. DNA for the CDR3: TGTGCCAGCAGCTCAGAAACAGGGGGAGTCTACGAGCAGTACTTC.

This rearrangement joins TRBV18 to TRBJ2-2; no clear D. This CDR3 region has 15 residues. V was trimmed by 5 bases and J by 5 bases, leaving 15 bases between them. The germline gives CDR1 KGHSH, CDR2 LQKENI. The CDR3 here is CASSSNQRLTGELFF. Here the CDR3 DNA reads TGTGCCAGCTCATCGAACCAGAGGTTAACCGGGGAGCTGTTTTTT.

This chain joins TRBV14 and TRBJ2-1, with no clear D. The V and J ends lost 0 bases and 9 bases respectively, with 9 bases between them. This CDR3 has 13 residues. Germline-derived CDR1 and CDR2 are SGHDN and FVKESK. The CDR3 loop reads CASSQDGSGEQFF. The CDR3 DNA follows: TGTGCCAGCAGCCAAGATGGGTCAGGTGAGCAGTTCTTC.

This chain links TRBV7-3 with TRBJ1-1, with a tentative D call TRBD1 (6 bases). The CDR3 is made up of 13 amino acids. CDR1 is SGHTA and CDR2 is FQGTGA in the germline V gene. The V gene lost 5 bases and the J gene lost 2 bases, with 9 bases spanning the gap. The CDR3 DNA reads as TGTGCCAGCAGCCCGGACAGTAACACTGAAGCTTTCTTT. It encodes CASSPDSNTEAFF.

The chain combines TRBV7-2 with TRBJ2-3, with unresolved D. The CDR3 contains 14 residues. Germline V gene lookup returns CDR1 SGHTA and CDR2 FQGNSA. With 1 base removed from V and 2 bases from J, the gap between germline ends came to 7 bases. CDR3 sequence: CASSLELITDTQYF. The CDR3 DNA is TGTGCCAGCAGCTTAGAACTGATCACAGATACGCAGTATTTT. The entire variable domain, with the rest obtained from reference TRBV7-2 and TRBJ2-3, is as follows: GAGVSQSPSNKVTEKGKDVELRCDPISGHTALYWYRQSLGQGLEFLIYFQGNSAPDKSGLPSDRFSAERTGGSVSTLTIQRTQQEDSAVYLCASSLELITDTQYFGPGTRLTVL.